A selection of T cell receptor beta chains follows, all from one sample in a study of CD8+ T cells in alopecia areata. Only in-frame clones appear in the TCRdb table, and some are missing; sequencing was by immunoSEQ multiplex PCR. Of some 100,000 clones in the sample, 50% to 75% were seen once. The sequencing used CD8+ T cells sorted from blood, collected at week 4, from a patient treated with tofacitinib. The receptors stem from a human donor with alopecia areata. Each CDR3 is given with its conserved first and last residue. The D gene is left open where the match is weak. Clone sizes are given selectively: once, few, many, or a class where the clone is expanded.

j_call clone_size d_call v_call cdr3_aa cdr3_nt
TRBJ1-2 - - TRBV4-1 CASSQDYGYTF TGCGCCAGCAGCCAAGACTATGGCTACACCTTC
TRBJ2-5 - - TRBV2 CASSSGPLQETQYF TGTGCCAGCAGTTCCGGACCACTCCAAGAGACCCAGTACTTC
TRBJ2-1 - - TRBV5-4 CASSSRGLSLPFF TGTGCCAGCAGCTCAAGGGGACTTTCGTTACCGTTCTTC
TRBJ1-1 - - TRBV30 CACEGFSNTEAFF TGTGCCTGTGAGGGATTTTCGAACACTGAAGCTTTCTTT
TRBJ1-1 - - TRBV29-1 CSVEAGHLNTEAFF TGCAGCGTTGAAGCTGGACACCTGAACACTGAAGCTTTCTTT
TRBJ2-5 - - TRBV30 CAWEGVEETQYF TGTGCCTGGGAAGGCGTGGAGGAGACCCAGTACTTC
TRBJ2-7 - - TRBV4-1 CASSQGRDTPLYEQYF TGCGCCAGCAGCCAAGGAAGGGACACCCCCCTCTACGAGCAGTACTTC
TRBJ2-7 few TRBD2 TRBV20-1 CSTWGGYEQYF TGCAGTACTTGGGGGGGCTACGAGCAGTACTTC
TRBJ1-1 - TRBD1 TRBV9 CASSSIGTAYTEAFF TGTGCCAGCAGCTCCATTGGGACAGCTTACACTGAAGCTTTCTTT
TRBJ2-7 few - TRBV7-2 CASSLTGGGDYEQYF TGTGCCAGCAGCCTCACAGGCGGCGGGGATTACGAGCAGTACTTC
TRBJ1-2 - TRBD1 TRBV30 CAWSGTGMRGYTF TGTGCCTGGTCCGGGACAGGGATGCGTGGCTACACCTTC
TRBJ2-7 - TRBD2 TRBV2 CASSFTSGSYEQYF TGTGCCAGCAGTTTTACTAGCGGATCCTACGAGCAGTACTTC
TRBJ2-7 - TRBD2 TRBV7-6 CASQVGEAGGPYEQYF TGTGCCAGCCAGGTCGGCGAAGCGGGGGGCCCCTACGAGCAGTACTTC
TRBJ2-2 - - TRBV30 CAWTSPGELFF TGTGCCTGGACGAGTCCCGGGGAGCTGTTTTTT
TRBJ2-3 - - TRBV2 CASSETGGTDTQYF TGTGCCAGCAGCGAGACAGGAGGCACAGATACGCAGTATTTT
TRBJ2-7 - TRBD1 TRBV30 CAWSPGQGGVEQYF TGTGCCTGGAGTCCGGGACAGGGGGGTGTCGAGCAGTACTTC
TRBJ2-7 - TRBD1 TRBV11-2 CASSSGQVYEQYF TGTGCCAGCAGCTCAGGACAGGTCTACGAGCAGTACTTC
TRBJ2-6 - - TRBV11-1 CASSLDASGANVLTF TGTGCCAGCAGCTTAGATGCCTCTGGGGCCAACGTCCTGACTTTC
TRBJ1-1 - - TRBV30 CAWSVLIEAEAFF TGTGCCTGGAGTGTACTCATCGAGGCTGAAGCTTTCTTT
TRBJ2-6 - - TRBV7-7 CASSLGPSGANVLTF TGTGCTAGCAGCTTAGGGCCCTCTGGGGCCAACGTCCTGACTTTC
TRBJ2-7 - - TRBV30 CAWGTVNEQYF TGTGCCTGGGGTACGGTGAACGAGCAGTACTTC
TRBJ2-7 - - TRBV6-5 CASSYYKSSYEQYF TGTGCCAGCAGTTACTATAAATCTTCCTACGAGCAGTACTTC
TRBJ2-1 - - TRBV7-9 CASSFPLNNEQFF TGTGCCAGCAGCTTTCCCCTTAACAATGAGCAGTTCTTC
TRBJ1-4 - - TRBV29-1 CSAGDGTRTNEKLFF TGCAGCGCCGGAGACGGGACTCGGACTAATGAAAAACTGTTTTTT
TRBJ2-1 once TRBD1 TRBV2 CAISGTGARDEQFF TGTGCCATTTCCGGGACAGGGGCGCGGGATGAGCAGTTCTTC
TRBJ1-2 few - TRBV29-1 CSVEEARRGYTF TGCAGCGTTGAAGAGGCCAGGCGAGGCTACACCTTC
TRBJ2-2 few TRBD2 TRBV7-8 CASSPREELAGANTGELFF TGTGCCAGCAGCCCCCGGGAGGAGCTAGCGGGGGCGAACACCGGGGAGCTGTTTTTT
TRBJ2-5 - - TRBV15 CATSRYTTVYQETQYF TGTGCCACCAGCAGGTATACGACCGTCTACCAAGAGACCCAGTACTTC
TRBJ1-1 - - TRBV30 CAWSEHRNTEAFF TGTGCCTGGAGTGAGCACAGGAACACTGAAGCTTTCTTT
TRBJ2-7 - - TRBV14 CASSQVSPSYEQYF TGTGCCAGCAGCCAAGTCTCACCGTCCTACGAGCAGTACTTC
TRBJ2-1 - - TRBV27 CASSLSWGGNEQFF TGTGCCAGCAGTTTAAGCTGGGGAGGCAATGAGCAGTTCTTC
TRBJ2-3 - TRBD2 TRBV7-9 CASSITSGGRTDTQYF TGTGCCAGCAGCATCACTAGCGGGGGGCGCACAGATACGCAGTATTTT
TRBJ2-7 few TRBD2 TRBV7-2 CASSLDPGGIYEQYF TGTGCCAGCAGCTTAGATCCGGGGGGGATCTACGAGCAGTACTTC
TRBJ2-7 - - TRBV4-2 CASSQGGAEGYEQYF TGTGCCAGCAGCCAAGGGGGCGCCGAGGGGTACGAGCAGTACTTC
TRBJ2-3 - - TRBV13 CASSLTGGTQYF TGTGCCAGCAGCCTGACAGGTGGTACGCAGTATTTT
TRBJ2-7 few - TRBV7-2 CASSASGPGVAYEQYF TGTGCCAGCAGCGCATCAGGCCCGGGGGTCGCCTACGAGCAGTACTTC
TRBJ1-5 - TRBD1 TRBV7-8 CASSPGTGLQPQHF TGTGCCAGCAGCCCCGGGACAGGGTTACAGCCCCAGCATTTT
TRBJ1-2 - - TRBV30 CAWREGNDMGYTF TGTGCCTGGAGGGAGGGGAATGACATGGGCTACACCTTC
TRBJ1-2 - - TRBV30 CAGWDGDYGYTF TGTGCCGGCTGGGACGGTGACTATGGCTACACCTTC
TRBJ1-5 - - TRBV27 CASSLGVGGAGNQPQHF TGTGCCAGCAGTTTAGGTGTCGGGGGCGCGGGCAATCAGCCCCAGCATTTT
TRBJ2-1 few - TRBV30 CAWSVGDDNEQFF TGTGCCTGGAGTGTAGGGGATGACAATGAGCAGTTCTTC
TRBJ1-4 - TRBD1 TRBV29-1 CSAGDSVNEKLFF TGCAGCGCCGGGGACAGCGTAAATGAAAAACTGTTTTTT
TRBJ2-1 - - TRBV30 CAWSYSYNEQFF TGTGCCTGGAGTTACAGCTACAATGAGCAGTTCTTC
TRBJ1-2 - TRBD1 TRBV9 CASSVGPGQGSYGYTF TGTGCCAGCAGCGTAGGTCCGGGACAGGGGTCTTATGGCTACACCTTC
TRBJ2-7 - - TRBV5-6 CASSLFLLAAVPYEQYF TGTGCCAGCAGCTTGTTTCTCCTAGCCGCCGTCCCCTACGAGCAGTACTTC
TRBJ2-6 - - TRBV4-2 CASSQGGEIDVLTF TGTGCCAGCAGCCAGGGCGGGGAGATAGACGTCCTGACTTTC
TRBJ1-6 - - TRBV5-6 CASSFEEIQGDSPLHF TGTGCCAGCAGCTTTGAAGAAATACAGGGAGATTCACCCCTCCACTTT
TRBJ1-2 - - TRBV15 CATSGDGGRGYTF TGTGCCACCAGCGGAGACGGGGGGCGCGGCTACACCTTC
TRBJ2-5 - - TRBV25-1 CASSEFRTTGIYF TGTGCCAGCAGTGAGTTCCGTACCACGGGGATTTACTTC